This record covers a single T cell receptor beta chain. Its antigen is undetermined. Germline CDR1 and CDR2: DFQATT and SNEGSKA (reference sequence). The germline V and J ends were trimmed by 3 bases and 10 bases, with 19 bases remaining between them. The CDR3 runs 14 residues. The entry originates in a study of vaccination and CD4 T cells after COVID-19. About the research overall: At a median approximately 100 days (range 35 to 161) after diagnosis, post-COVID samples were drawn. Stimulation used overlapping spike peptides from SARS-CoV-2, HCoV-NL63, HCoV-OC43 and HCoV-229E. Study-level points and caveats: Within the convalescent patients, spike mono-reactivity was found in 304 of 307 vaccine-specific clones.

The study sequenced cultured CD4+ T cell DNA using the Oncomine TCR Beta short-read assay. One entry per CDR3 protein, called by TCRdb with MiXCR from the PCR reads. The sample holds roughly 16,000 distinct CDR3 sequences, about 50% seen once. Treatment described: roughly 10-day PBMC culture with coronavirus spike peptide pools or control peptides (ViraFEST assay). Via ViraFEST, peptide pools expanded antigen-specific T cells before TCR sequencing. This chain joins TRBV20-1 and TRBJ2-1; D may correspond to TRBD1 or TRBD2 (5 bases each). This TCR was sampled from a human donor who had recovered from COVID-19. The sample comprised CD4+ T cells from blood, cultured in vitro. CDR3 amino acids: CSASGKGTGREQFF. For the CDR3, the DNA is TGCAGTGCTAGTGGGAAAGGCACGGGACGAGAGCAGTTCTTC.